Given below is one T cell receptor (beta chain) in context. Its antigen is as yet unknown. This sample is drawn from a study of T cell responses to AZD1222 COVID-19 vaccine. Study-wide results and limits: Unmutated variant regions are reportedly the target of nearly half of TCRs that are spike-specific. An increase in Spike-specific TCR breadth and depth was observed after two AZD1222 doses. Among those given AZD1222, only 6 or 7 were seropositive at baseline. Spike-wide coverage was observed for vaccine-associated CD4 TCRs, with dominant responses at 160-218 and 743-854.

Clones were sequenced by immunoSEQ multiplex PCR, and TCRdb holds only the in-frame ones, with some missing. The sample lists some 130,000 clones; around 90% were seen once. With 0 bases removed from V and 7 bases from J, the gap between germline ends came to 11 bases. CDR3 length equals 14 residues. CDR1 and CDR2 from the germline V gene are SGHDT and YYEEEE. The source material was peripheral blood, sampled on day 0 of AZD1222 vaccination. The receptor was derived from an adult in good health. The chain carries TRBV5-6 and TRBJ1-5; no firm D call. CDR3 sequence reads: CASSLGPGEQPQHF. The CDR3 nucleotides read TGTGCCAGCAGCTTGGGTCCAGGTGAGCAGCCCCAGCATTTT.